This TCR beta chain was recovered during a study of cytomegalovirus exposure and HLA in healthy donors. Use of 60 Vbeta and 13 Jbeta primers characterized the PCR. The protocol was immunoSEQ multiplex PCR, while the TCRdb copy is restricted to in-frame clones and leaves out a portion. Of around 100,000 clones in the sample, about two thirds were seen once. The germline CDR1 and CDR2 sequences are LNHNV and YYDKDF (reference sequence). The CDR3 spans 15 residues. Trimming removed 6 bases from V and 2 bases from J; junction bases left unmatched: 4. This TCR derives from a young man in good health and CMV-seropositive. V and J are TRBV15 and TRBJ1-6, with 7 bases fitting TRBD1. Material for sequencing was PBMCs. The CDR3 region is CATRNRGTYNSPLHF. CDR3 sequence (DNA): TGTGCCACCAGAAACAGGGGCACCTATAATTCACCCCTCCACTTT. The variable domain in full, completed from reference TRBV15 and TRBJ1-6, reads DAMVIQNPRYQVTQFGKPVTLSCSQTLNHNVMYWYQQKSSQAPKLLFHYYDKDFNNEADTPDNFQSRRPNTSFCFLDIRSPGLGDTAMYLCATRNRGTYNSPLHFGNGTRLTVT.